Sequencing of this T cell receptor beta chain was carried out in a study of shared clonotypes between healthy human individuals. The CDR3 consists of 13 residues. The germline gives CDR1 SGHAT, CDR2 FQNNGV. Measured with immunoSEQ multiplex PCR; TCRdb has only the in-frame clones, and not every one. The top ten hold around 11% of the sample, which has fewer than 600,000 clones, roughly four fifths seen once. Concerning this clone itself: The junction and the germline gene differ at one end; a read error may be behind it.

The sample taken for sequencing was PBMCs. The clonotype was recovered from a woman aged 40 to 50 in good health. Some clones in this sample may be carry-over from other donors' samples. The genes are TRBV11-2 and TRBJ1-4; D remains unclear. The DNA for the CDR3 is TGTGCCAGCAGTTTCACGACGTGGGAGGGTTCAATTTTT. Its protein is CASSFTTWEGSIF.